The next 9 T cell receptor beta chains were all read from a single sample in a study of identical twins (dated by TCRdb to 2015 to 2016). The library relied on 5' RACE. Sequencing took place on an Illumina HiSeq 2000. TCRdb reanalyzed the raw reads on its own, using fastp at Q25 for trimming and MiXCR for clone calling, and kept in-frame beta chains. Every CDR3 protein is listed once, alongside the most common genes and DNA of its rows. Recorded for this sample are 510,000 or so distinct CDR3 sequences; 12% to 15% of them occurred a single time. In total, the top ten clones hold about 0.47% of the sample. Another study also made use of these data, one on yellow fever vaccine responses in identical twins.

The specimen was CD4+ T cells sorted from blood. These receptors were taken from a woman between 18 and 29 years old in good health.

The rearrangement joins TRBV24-1 to TRBJ2-2; D ambiguous. Germline V gives CDR1 KGHDR, CDR2 SFDVKD. The CDR3 has 13 residues. V lost 9 bases, J lost 2 bases, and 9 bases lay in between. The CDR3 DNA reads TGTGCCACCGAGGACCAAAACACCGGGGAGCTGTTTTTT. It is translated as CATEDQNTGELFF.

This clonotype was picked up a small number of times. The chain carries TRBV29-1 and TRBJ1-1; D uncertain. V lost 7 bases and J 0 bases, leaving 9 bases between the germline ends. CDR1 and CDR2 (germline): SQVTM, ANQGSEA. The length of the CDR3 is 12 residues. The CDR3 nucleotides read TGCAGCGGGAAAGCGTTGAACACTGAAGCTTTCTTT. Encoded protein: CSGKALNTEAFF.

This clonotype was found many times. The chain employs TRBV12-3 or TRBV12-4 and TRBJ2-1, with 8 bases matching TRBD2. J gave up 9 bases and V 6 bases, and 4 bases lay outside the gene matches. CDR3 length equals 12 residues. This CDR3 reads CASSLGRVEQFF. CDR3 DNA sequence: TGTGCCAGCAGCCTCGGGAGGGTTGAGCAGTTCTTC.

The chain employs TRBV7-9 and TRBJ1-1, with 7 bases that match TRBD1. CDR3 length: 14 residues. The germline gives CDR1 SEHNR, CDR2 FQNEAQ (reference sequence). V lost 1 base to trimming and J lost 6 bases; unmatched junction nucleotides: 5. In DNA, the CDR3 is TGTGCCAGCAGCTTAGAACAGGGGTTGGCTGAAGCTTTCTTT. It specifies CASSLEQGLAEAFF.

The CDR3 DNA reads TGTGCCAGCAGCAGGGGGCAGGGAGGATACGCGCAGTATTTT. Its translation is CASSRGQGGYAQYF. The chain is built from TRBV7-9 and TRBJ2-3, with D perhaps TRBD1 (7 bases). Germline V CDR1 and CDR2: SEHNR, FQNEAQ (reference sequence). V was cut by 5 bases and J by 10 bases, with 19 bases left in between. This CDR3 contains 14 residues.

The chain recombines TRBV12-3 or TRBV12-4 with TRBJ2-2, with a tentative D call TRBD1 (6 bases). This CDR3 region has 13 residues. V lost 5 bases, J lost 4 bases, and 8 bases lay in between. The CDR3 DNA reads TGTGCCAGCAGTGGACAGCGCACCGGGGAGCTGTTTTTT. Its translation is CASSGQRTGELFF.

This clonotype appeared a few times. The V gene is TRBV7-9, the J gene TRBJ1-4, with D hard to call. Trimming removed 2 bases at V and 5 bases at J, with 12 bases between. In germline, CDR1 is SEHNR, CDR2 FQNEAQ (reference sequence). The CDR3 is made up of 15 amino acids. The CDR3 DNA reads TGTGCCAGCAGCTTAAGTGCCGGGAAGAATGAAAAACTGTTTTTT. Translation gives CASSLSAGKNEKLFF.

This clonotype was picked up a small number of times. The gene calls are TRBV5-1 and TRBJ2-1; TRBD1 agrees at 7 bases. J was trimmed by 2 bases and V by 7 bases; bases with no gene match: 6. The CDR3 is 14 amino acids. Germline assignment: CDR1 SGHRS and CDR2 YFSETQ. The CDR3 is CASGTGAAYNEQFF. The DNA for the CDR3 is TGCGCCAGCGGCACAGGGGCGGCCTACAATGAGCAGTTCTTC.

CDR3 DNA sequence: TGTGCCAGCAGGACGGGACCAACGAACACCGGGGAGCTGTTTTTT. This sequence encodes CASRTGPTNTGELFF. The V gene is TRBV12-3 or TRBV12-4, the J gene TRBJ2-2; D is possibly TRBD1 or TRBD2 (5 bases each). CDR3 length: 15 amino acids. Trimming shortened V by 6 bases and J by 0 bases, and 11 bases separated the two germline ends.